Shown below are 15 T cell receptor beta chains from a single sample sequenced in a study of monozygotic twins with inflammatory bowel disease. TCRdb reanalyzed the 5' RACE reads and collapses them to one entry per CDR3 protein, without DNA. This sample's table reports about 380,000 distinct CDR3 sequences. Sequencing was performed on blood. The receptor source for this set is a human donor with ulcerative colitis or Crohn's disease, or a healthy co-twin of an affected twin (not recorded which).

V and J are TRBV5-1 and TRBJ1-5; TCRdb outputs TRBD1, but without DNA this stays unchecked. Germline CDR1 reads SGHRS; CDR2 reads YFSETQ. The CDR3 totals 18 residues. CDR3: CASSLEPTGDLSNQPQHF.

The chain uses TRBV4-3 and TRBJ2-1; the TRBD2 assignment by TCRdb is unverifiable without DNA. This CDR3 is built from 18 residues. CDR1 is LGHNA, CDR2 YSLEER, per germline. CDR3 in amino acids: CASSQEPPLWLAVNEQFF.

The genes are TRBV27 and TRBJ2-7; lacking DNA, the TRBD2 call made by TCRdb goes unchecked. The V gene's germline CDR1 is MNHEY and CDR2 SMNVEV (reference sequence). This CDR3 is built from 16 residues. The CDR3 is CASSFQLAGGRYEQYF.

This chain joins TRBV9 and TRBJ2-3; with no DNA, the TCRdb D assignment of TRBD2 cannot be verified. The CDR3 contains 17 residues. Germline-derived CDR1 and CDR2 are SGDLS and YYNGEE. The chain's CDR3 is CASSVDGTSGSTDTQYF.

The chain recombines TRBV29-1 with TRBJ2-7. Germline V gene data show CDR1 as SQVTM and CDR2 as ANQGSEA. The CDR3 runs to 12 residues. The CDR3 loop is CSVEVPAYEQYF.

The chain uses TRBV20-1 and TRBJ2-1; there is no DNA to check the TCRdb D call of TRBD2. Per the germline V gene, CDR1 is DFQATT and CDR2 is SNEGSKA (reference sequence). This CDR3 comprises 13 residues. CDR3 region: CSAQSGLDHEQFF.

The chain recombines TRBV6-6 with TRBJ2-1. This CDR3 has 14 residues. Germline V gives CDR1 MNHNY, CDR2 SVGAGI (reference sequence). The CDR3 sequence is CASSYTGSYNEQFF.

The rearrangement joins TRBV7-8 to TRBJ1-3; there is no DNA to check the TCRdb D call of TRBD1. Germline values: CDR1 SGHVS, CDR2 FQNEAQ. This CDR3 contains 15 residues. Here the CDR3 reads CASSLARGLGNTIYF. Drawing the rest from reference TRBV7-8 and TRBJ1-3, the complete variable domain is GAGVSQSPRYKVAKRGQDVALRCDPISGHVSLFWYQQALGQGPEFLTYFQNEAQLDKSGLPSDRFFAERPEGSVSTLKIQRTQQEDSAVYLCASSLARGLGNTIYFGEGSWLTVV.

This chain uses TRBV7-2 with TRBJ1-6; the TCRdb call, TRBD1, lacks DNA for checking. Germline values: CDR1 SGHTA, CDR2 FQGNSA. The CDR3 spans 14 residues. CDR3 in amino acids: CASSLSTGNSPLHF.

The chain is built from TRBV7-9 and TRBJ2-7; TCRdb picks TRBD2, but there is no DNA to check that call. The CDR3 has 16 residues. Germline V lookup: CDR1 SEHNR, CDR2 FQNEAQ (reference sequence). The CDR3 sequence: CASSLGPGRADNEQYF. The whole variable domain, filled in from reference TRBV7-9 and TRBJ2-7, reads DTGVSQNPRHKITKRGQNVTFRCDPISEHNRLYWYRQTLGQGPEFLTYFQNEAQLEKSRLLSDRFSAERPKGSFSTLEIQRTEQGDSAMYLCASSLGPGRADNEQYFGPGTRLTVT.

This chain joins TRBV7-6 and TRBJ1-6; TCRdb indicates TRBD1, and absent DNA this call remains unverified. Looked up from germline, CDR1 is SGHVS and CDR2 is FNYEAQ. The CDR3 contains 15 residues. The CDR3 reads CASSPGYPRGSPLHF.

The chain combines TRBV29-1 with TRBJ1-2; TCRdb gives TRBD1 as the D gene, but with no DNA this cannot be confirmed. The CDR3 runs to 15 residues. The germline gives CDR1 SQVTM, CDR2 ANQGSEA. CDR3 in amino acids: CSVAGGQGANYGYTF.

The V and J genes are TRBV20-1 and TRBJ1-5; the TRBD1 assignment by TCRdb is unverifiable without DNA. The germline V gene encodes CDR1 DFQATT and CDR2 SNEGSKA (reference sequence). CDR3 length: 13 residues. CDR3 sequence: CSASGERGKPQHF.

The chain carries TRBV5-1 and TRBJ2-7; TCRdb selects TRBD1, and the lack of DNA leaves this call unchecked. Germline CDR1 and CDR2: SGHRS and YFSETQ. The CDR3 is made up of 14 amino acids. The CDR3 spells CASSLGGSFNEQYF.

The genes are TRBV7-6 and TRBJ2-7; the TCRdb call, TRBD2, lacks DNA for checking. Germline V gene data show CDR1 as SGHVS and CDR2 as FNYEAQ. The CDR3 has 15 amino acids. This chain's CDR3 is CASSLPRGGTYEQYF. The variable domain in full, with the rest retrieved from reference TRBV7-6 and TRBJ2-7, is GAGVSQSPRYKVTKRGQDVALRCDPISGHVSLYWYRQALGQGPEFLTYFNYEAQQDKSGLPNDRFSAERPEGSISTLTIQRTEQRDSAMYRCASSLPRGGTYEQYFGPGTRLTVT.